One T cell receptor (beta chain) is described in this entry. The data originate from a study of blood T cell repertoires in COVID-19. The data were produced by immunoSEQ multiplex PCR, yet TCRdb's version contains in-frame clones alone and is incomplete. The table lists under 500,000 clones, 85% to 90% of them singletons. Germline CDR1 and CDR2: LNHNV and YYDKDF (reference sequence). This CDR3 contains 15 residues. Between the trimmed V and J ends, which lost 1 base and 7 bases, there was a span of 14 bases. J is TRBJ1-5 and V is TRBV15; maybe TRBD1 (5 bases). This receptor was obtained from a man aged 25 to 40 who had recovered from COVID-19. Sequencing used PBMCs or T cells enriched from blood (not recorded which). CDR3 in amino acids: CATSRVGGGDQPQHF. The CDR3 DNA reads TGTGCCACCAGCAGAGTCGGGGGAGGGGACCAGCCCCAGCATTTT.